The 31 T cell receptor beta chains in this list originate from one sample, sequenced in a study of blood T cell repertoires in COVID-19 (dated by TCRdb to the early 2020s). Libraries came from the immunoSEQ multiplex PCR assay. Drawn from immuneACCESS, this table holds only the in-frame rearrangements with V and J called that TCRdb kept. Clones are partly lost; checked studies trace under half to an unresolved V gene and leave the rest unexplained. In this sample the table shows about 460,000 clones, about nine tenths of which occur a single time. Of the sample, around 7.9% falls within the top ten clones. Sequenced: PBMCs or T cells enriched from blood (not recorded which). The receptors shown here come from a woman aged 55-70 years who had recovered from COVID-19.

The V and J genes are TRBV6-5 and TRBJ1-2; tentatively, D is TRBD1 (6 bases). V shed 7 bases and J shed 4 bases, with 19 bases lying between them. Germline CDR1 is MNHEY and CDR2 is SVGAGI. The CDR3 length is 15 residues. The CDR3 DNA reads TGTGCCAGCACCGGTTATTTGGACAGTCTCTATGGCTACACCTTC. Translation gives CASTGYLDSLYGYTF.

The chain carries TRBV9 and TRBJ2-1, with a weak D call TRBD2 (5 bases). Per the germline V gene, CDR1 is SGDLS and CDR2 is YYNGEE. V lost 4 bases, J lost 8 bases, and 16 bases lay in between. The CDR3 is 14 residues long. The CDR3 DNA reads TGTGCCAGCAGCTCCAGAGACTATAATGATGAGCAGTTCTTC. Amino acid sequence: CASSSRDYNDEQFF.

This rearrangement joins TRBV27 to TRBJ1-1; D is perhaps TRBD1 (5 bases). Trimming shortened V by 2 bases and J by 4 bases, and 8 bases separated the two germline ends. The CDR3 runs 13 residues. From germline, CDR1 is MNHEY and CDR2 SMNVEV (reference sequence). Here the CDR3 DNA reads TGTGCCAGCAGTTTAGGGGGGTCCACTGAAGCTTTCTTT. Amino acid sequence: CASSLGGSTEAFF.

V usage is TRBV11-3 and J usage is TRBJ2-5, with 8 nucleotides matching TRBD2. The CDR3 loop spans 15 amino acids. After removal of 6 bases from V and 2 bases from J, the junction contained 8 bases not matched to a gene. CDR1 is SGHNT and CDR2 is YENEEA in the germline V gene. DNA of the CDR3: TGTGCCAGCAGTGGACGGGGGGGAACACAAGAGACCCAGTACTTC. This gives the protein CASSGRGGTQETQYF.

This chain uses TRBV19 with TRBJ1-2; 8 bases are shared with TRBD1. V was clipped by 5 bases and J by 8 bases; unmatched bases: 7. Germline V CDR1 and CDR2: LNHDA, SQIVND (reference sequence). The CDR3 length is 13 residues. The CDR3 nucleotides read TGTGCCAGTAGTTGGGACAGGATTCTAGGCTACACCTTC. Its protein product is CASSWDRILGYTF.

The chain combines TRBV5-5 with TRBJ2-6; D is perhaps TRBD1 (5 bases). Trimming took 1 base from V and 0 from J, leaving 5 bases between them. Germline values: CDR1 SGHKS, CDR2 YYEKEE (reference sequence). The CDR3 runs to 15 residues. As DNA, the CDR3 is TGTGCCAGCAGCTTGACAGGCTCTGGGGCCAACGTCCTGACTTTC. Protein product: CASSLTGSGANVLTF.

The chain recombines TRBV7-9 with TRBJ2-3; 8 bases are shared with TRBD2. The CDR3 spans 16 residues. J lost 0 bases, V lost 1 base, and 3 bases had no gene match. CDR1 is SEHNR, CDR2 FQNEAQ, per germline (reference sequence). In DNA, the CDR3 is TGTGCCAGCAGCTTAGGAGCGGGGGCCAGCACAGATACGCAGTATTTT. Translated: CASSLGAGASTDTQYF.

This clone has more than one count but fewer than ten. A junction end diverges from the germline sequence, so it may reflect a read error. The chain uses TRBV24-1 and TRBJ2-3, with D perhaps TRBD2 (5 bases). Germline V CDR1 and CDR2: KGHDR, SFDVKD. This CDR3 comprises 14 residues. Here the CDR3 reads CATRDGISTDTQYF. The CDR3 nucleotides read TGTGCCACCCGTGACGGGATCTCCACAGATACGCAGTATTTT.

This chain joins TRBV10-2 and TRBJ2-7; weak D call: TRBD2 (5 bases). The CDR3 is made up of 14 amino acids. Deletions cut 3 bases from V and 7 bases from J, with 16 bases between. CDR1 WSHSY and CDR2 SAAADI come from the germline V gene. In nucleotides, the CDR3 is TGCGCCAGCAGTGATGGTGTGGGAGTGGGGGAGCAGTACGTC. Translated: CASSDGVGVGEQYV.

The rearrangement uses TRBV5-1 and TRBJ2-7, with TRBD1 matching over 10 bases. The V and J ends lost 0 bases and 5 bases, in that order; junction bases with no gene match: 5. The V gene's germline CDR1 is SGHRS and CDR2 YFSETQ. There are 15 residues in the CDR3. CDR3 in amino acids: CASSLGDRGRDEQYF. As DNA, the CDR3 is TGCGCCAGCAGCTTGGGTGACAGGGGGCGAGACGAGCAGTACTTC.

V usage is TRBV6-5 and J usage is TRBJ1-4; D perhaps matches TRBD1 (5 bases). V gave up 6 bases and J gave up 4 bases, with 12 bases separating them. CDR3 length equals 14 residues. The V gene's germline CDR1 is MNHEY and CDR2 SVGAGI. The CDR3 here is CASSDSWGNEKLFF. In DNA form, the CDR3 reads TGTGCCAGCAGCGACAGCTGGGGTAATGAAAAACTGTTTTTT.

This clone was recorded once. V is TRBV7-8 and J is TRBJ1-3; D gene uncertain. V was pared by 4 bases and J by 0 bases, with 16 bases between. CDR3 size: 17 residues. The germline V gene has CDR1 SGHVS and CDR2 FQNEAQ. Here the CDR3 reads CASSWRRERTSGNTIYF. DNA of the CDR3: TGTGCCAGCAGCTGGAGACGGGAACGCACCTCTGGAAACACCATATATTTT.

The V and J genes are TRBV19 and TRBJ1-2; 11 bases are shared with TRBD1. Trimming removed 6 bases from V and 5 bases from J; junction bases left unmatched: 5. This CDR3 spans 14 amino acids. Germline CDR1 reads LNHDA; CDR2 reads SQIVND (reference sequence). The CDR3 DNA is TGTGCCAGTAGCGGGACAGGGGGATGGTATGGCTACACCTTC. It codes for CASSGTGGWYGYTF.

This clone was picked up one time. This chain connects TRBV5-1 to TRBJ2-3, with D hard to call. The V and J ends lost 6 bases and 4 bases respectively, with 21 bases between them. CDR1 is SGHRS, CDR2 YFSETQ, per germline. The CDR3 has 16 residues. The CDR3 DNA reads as TGCGCCAGCACCGAAGTGCCCCAGGAACCCTCAGATACGCAGTATTTT. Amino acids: CASTEVPQEPSDTQYF. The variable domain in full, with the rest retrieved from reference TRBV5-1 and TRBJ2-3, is KAGVTQTPRYLIKTRGQQVTLSCSPISGHRSVSWYQQTPGQGLQFLFEYFSETQRNKGNFPGRFSGRQFSNSRSEMNVSTLELGDSALYLCASTEVPQEPSDTQYFGPGTRLTVL.

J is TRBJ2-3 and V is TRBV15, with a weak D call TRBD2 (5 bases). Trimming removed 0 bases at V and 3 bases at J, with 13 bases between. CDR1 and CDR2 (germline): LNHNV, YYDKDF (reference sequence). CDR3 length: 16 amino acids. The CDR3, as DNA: TGTGCCACCAGCAGAGATGGATGGCTAGCTACAGATACGCAGTATTTT. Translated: CATSRDGWLATDTQYF.

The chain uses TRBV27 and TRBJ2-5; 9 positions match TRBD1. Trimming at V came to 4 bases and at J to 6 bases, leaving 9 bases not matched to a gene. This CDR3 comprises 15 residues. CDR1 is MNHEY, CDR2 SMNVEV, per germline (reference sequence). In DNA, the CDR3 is TGTGCCAGCAGTTCCCCGGACAGGGGTGCGCAGACCCAGTACTTC. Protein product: CASSSPDRGAQTQYF.

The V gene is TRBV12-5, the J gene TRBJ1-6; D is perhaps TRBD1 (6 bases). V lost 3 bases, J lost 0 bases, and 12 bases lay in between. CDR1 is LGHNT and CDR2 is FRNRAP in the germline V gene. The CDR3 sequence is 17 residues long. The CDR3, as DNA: TGTGCTAGTGGTTTCGGACAGTTCAGCTCCTATAATTCACCCCTCCACTTT. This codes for CASGFGQFSSYNSPLHF.

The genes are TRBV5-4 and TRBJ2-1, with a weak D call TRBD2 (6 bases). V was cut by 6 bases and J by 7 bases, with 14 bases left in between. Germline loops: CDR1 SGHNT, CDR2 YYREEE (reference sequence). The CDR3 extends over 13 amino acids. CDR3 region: CASTGLGGNEQFF. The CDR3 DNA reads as TGTGCCAGCACCGGTTTGGGGGGAAATGAGCAGTTCTTC.

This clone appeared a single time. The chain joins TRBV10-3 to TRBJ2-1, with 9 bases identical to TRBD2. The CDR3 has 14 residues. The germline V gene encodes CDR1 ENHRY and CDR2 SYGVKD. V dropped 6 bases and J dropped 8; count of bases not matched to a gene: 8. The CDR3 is CAISPGTSIDEQFF. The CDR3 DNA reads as TGTGCCATCAGCCCCGGGACTAGCATCGATGAGCAGTTCTTC.

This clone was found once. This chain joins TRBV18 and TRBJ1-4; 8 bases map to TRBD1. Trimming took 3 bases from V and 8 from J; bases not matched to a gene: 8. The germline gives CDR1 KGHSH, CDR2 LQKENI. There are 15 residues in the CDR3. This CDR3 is CASSPRTGKQEKLFF. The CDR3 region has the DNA TGTGCCAGCTCACCCCGGACAGGGAAACAGGAAAAACTGTTTTTT.

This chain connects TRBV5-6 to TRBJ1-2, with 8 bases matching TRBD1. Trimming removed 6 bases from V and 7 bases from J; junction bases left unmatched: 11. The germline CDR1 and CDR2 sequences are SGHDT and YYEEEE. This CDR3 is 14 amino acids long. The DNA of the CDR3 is TGTGCCAGCAACTGGCTCGGGACAGGAGGTGGCTACACCTTC. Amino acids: CASNWLGTGGGYTF.

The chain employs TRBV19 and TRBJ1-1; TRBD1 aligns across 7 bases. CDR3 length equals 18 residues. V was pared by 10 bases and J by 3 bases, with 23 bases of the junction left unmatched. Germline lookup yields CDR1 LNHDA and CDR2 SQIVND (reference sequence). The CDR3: CATQGKGAGRITYTEAFF. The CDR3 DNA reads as TGTGCCACCCAGGGGAAGGGGGCAGGGCGGATTACGTACACTGAAGCTTTCTTT. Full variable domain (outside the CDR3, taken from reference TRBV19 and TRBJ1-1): DGGITQSPKYLFRKEGQNVTLSCEQNLNHDAMYWYRQDPGQGLRLIYYSQIVNDFQKGDIAEGYSVSREKKESFPLTVTSAQKNPTAFYLCATQGKGAGRITYTEAFFGQGTRLTVV.

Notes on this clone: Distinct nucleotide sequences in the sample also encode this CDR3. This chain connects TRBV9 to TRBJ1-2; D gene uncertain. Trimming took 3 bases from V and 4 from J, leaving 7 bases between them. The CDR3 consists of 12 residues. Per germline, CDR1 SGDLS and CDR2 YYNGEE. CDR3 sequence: CASSARGYGYTF. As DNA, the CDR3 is TGTGCCAGCAGCGCCCGGGGCTATGGCTACACCTTC.

The CDR3 loop is CASRARGSGTDTQYF. CDR3 coding DNA: TGTGCCAGCAGGGCGCGGGGGAGCGGGACAGATACGCAGTATTTT. This chain uses TRBV6-5 with TRBJ2-3; 7 bases are shared with TRBD2. The J segment lost 3 bases and the V segment lost 6 bases, leaving 9 bases of the junction unmatched. CDR1 and CDR2 from the germline V gene are MNHEY and SVGAGI. This CDR3 has 15 amino acids.

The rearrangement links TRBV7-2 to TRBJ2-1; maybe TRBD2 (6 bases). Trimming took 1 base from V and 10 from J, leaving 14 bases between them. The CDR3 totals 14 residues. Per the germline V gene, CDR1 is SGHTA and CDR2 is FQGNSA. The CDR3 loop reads CASSLVYRDSEQFF. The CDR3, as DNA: TGTGCCAGCAGCTTAGTCTATAGGGACTCCGAGCAGTTCTTC.

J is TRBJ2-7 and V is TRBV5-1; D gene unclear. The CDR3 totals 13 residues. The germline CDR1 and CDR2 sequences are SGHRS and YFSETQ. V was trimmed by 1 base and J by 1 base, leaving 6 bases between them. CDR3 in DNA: TGCGCCAGCAGCTTGCTAGGTTCCTACGAGCAGTACTTC. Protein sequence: CASSLLGSYEQYF.

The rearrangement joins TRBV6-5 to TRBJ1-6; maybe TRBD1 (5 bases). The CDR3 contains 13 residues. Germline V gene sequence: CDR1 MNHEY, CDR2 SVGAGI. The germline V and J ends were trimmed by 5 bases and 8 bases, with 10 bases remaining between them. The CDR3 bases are TGTGCCAGCAGTCGGGGGAGGGATTCACCCCTCCACTTT. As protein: CASSRGRDSPLHF.

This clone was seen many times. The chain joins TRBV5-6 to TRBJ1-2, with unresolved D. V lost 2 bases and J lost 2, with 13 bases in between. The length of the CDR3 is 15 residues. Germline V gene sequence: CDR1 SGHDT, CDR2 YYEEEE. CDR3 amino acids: CASSLKHRVNYGYTF. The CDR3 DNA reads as TGTGCCAGCAGCTTAAAACACCGGGTCAACTATGGCTACACCTTC.

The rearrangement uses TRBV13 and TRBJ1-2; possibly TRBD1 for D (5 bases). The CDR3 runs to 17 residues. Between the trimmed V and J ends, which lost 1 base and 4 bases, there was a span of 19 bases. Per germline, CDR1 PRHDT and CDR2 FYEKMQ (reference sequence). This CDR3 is CASSLDTIGPTAYGYTF. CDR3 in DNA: TGTGCCAGCAGCTTAGACACGATCGGACCGACAGCCTATGGCTACACCTTC.

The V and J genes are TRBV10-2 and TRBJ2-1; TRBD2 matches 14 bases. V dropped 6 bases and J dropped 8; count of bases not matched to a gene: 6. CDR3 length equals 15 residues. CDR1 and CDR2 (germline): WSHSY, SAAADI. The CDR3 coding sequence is TGCGCCAGCAGGTTGACTAGCGGGGGGGGTGATGAGCAGTTCTTC. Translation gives CASRLTSGGGDEQFF.

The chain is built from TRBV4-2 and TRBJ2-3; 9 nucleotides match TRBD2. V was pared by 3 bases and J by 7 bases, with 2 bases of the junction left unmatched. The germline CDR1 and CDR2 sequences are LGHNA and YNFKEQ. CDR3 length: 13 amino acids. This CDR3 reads CASSQSGGNTQYF. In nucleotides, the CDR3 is TGTGCCAGCAGCCAGAGCGGGGGGAATACGCAGTATTTT.